These T cell receptor beta chains were read from a single sample in a study of human T cells and chemical hapten exposure. TCRdb passed the RACE reads through MiXCR, listing each CDR3 protein once. The sample contains 180,000 or so distinct CDR3 sequences, just under 30% of which appear only once. This specimen was whole blood, taken in connection with sensitization to the hapten diphenylcyclopropenone (DPC). Receptors originate from a woman aged 25 to 39 with alopecia areata. Some clones in this sample may be carry-over from other donors' samples. The CDR3 runs from the conserved cysteine through the conserved F or W. D genes are given only for firm matches. Rows may omit the clone size; those that give it use once, few, many or a size class.

>-|TRBJ2-5|-|TRBV28
TGTGCCAGCAGTTCCACTTTTGAGGTTTTCGTCCAAGAGACCCAGTACTTC
CASSSTFEVFVQETQYF
>many|TRBJ2-3|TRBD2|TRBV4-3
TGCGCCAGCAGCCGGGGAGGGCAAGATACGCAGTATTTT
CASSRGGQDTQYF
>-|TRBJ1-6|TRBD1|TRBV2
TGTGCCAGCAGCGAAGGACAGGGGGCCAATAATTCACCCCTCCACTTT
CASSEGQGANNSPLHF
>few|TRBJ1-4|-|TRBV29-1
TGCAGCGTTGAAAAGGAATCAGTCGGGGAAAAACTGTTTTTT
CSVEKESVGEKLFF
>-|TRBJ1-4|TRBD1|TRBV28
TGTGCCAGCAGTTTAGCGGGGACAGGGGACGAAAAACTGTTTTTT
CASSLAGTGDEKLFF
>once|TRBJ1-3|TRBD1|TRBV6-6
TGTGCCAGCCGCCCTACAGGGGCCGGAAACACCATATATTTT
CASRPTGAGNTIYF
>few|TRBJ2-1|TRBD2|TRBV29-1
TGCAGCGGGGGACTAGCAGACTACAATGAGCAGTTCTTC
CSGGLADYNEQFF
>-|TRBJ1-6|-|TRBV2
TGTGCCAGCAGTGACGGGGTAGTGAGTTCACCCCTCCACTTT
CASSDGVVSSPLHF
>-|TRBJ2-1|-|TRBV7-2
TGTGCCAGCGGAGGGGTTCCCCGCAATGAGCAGTTCTTC
CASGGVPRNEQFF
>few|TRBJ1-1|-|TRBV6-2/TRBV6-3
TGTGCCAGCAGTTGGGCAGGACAGTCCACTGAAGCTTTCTTT
CASSWAGQSTEAFF